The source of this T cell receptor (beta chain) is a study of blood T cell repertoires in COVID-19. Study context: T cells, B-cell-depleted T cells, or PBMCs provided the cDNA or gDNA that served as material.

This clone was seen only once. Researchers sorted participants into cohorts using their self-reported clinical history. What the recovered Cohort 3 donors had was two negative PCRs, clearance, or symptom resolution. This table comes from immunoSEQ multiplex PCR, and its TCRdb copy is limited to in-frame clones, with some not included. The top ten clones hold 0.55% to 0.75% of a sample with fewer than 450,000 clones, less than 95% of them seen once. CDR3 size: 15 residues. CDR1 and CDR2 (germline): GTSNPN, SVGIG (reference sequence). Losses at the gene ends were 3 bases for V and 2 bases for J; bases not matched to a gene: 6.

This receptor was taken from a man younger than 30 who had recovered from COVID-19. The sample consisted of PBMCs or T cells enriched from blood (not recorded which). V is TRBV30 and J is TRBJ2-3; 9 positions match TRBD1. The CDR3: CAWRKGQGITDTQYF. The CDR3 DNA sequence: TGTGCCTGGAGGAAGGGACAGGGAATCACAGATACGCAGTATTTT.